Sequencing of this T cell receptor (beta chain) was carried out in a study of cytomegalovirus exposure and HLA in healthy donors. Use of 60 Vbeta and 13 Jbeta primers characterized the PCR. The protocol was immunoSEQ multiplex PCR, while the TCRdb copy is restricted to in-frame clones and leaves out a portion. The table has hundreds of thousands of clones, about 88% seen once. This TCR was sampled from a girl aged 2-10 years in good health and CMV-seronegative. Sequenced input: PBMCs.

The CDR3 here is CSAPGQGLYGYTF. The CDR3 DNA follows: TGCAGCGCCCCGGGACAGGGCCTCTATGGCTACACCTTC. The gene calls are TRBV29-1 and TRBJ1-2, with 9 bases fitting TRBD1. Germline V gene lookup returns CDR1 SQVTM and CDR2 ANQGSEA. The CDR3 extends over 13 amino acids. After removal of 7 bases from V and 4 bases from J, the junction contained 7 bases not matched to a gene.